This T cell receptor beta chain was observed in a study of post-analysis software for immune sequencing data (dated by TCRdb to 2015 to 2017). In terms of the full investigation: Relapsing-remitting, secondary progressive and progressive-relapsing multiple sclerosis were recorded as disease courses, and subtype annotation was lacking for some patients. The patient repertoires were set against eleven to twelve previously published healthy control repertoires from donors whose ages ranged from roughly 6 to 27 years. A subset of samples was prepared in parallel using single-end sample barcoding, then pooled and co-amplified after Illumina adapter ligation. Points the paper makes about the study in general: Patients showed significantly higher frequencies than controls for roughly 5 TRBV segments, among them TRBV5-6, TRBV5-1 and TRBV20-1. Strong co-clustering of samples prepared in the same batch was shown by direct clustering with F measure, prompting a batch-effect correction. Compared with controls, multiple sclerosis patients had significantly lower normalized Chao1 diversity, a finding suggesting substantial peripheral T-cell clonal expansion. The multiple sclerosis patient group was slightly younger than the control group.

The CDR3 spans 14 residues, from the cysteine through the phenylalanine. The entry retains the CDR3 DNA only, 42 bases that are in frame from base 1. Library preparation was by PCR. Sequencing relied on an Illumina HiSeq 2500. To reduce PCR and sequencing biases, unique molecular identifiers were built into the TCR beta cDNA libraries. Every 1 to 10 million input T cells yielded about 500,000 cDNA molecules, meaning each molecule approximated one T cell. Patient libraries were prepared and sequenced with the same protocol used for the earlier healthy control dataset. Within a given batch, samples were prepared together, multiplexed and sequenced on the same HiSeq lane. On the authors' methods: MIGEC was used to process the raw barcoded reads, and molecular identifier groups with only a single read were discarded before consensus assembly and CDR3 extraction. VDJtools was used for post-analysis of the clonotype tables, with diversity normalized by down-sampling every dataset to the smallest sample size. In repertoire overlap clustering, CDR3 amino acid sequences, but not nucleotide sequences, were matched to correct batch-related cross-sample contamination. TCRdb applied fastp at Q25 and MiXCR to the public reads, then kept only in-frame beta chains. Every distinct CDR3 protein forms one entry, paired with its most common genes and DNA. What appears here as the V and J calls and clone size reflects TCRdb's work, not the paper's. The sample yields about 540,000 distinct CDR3 sequences; 34% were counted once. The ten largest clonotypes hold roughly 6% of the sample.

With respect to this clonotype: Its antigen is currently not known. One junction end does not reproduce the germline sequence, and a read error may be involved.

TCR beta repertoires were profiled from peripheral blood of over 10 young patients with multiple sclerosis to demonstrate the VDJtools post-analysis software. The multiple sclerosis patients were children and adolescents between about 6 and 15 years of age. The chain is made from TRBV12-3 or TRBV12-4 and TRBJ2-3; the D segment cannot be called with confidence. The sequenced material came from blood. This sequence originates from a girl aged 2-17 years with multiple sclerosis. For the CDR3, the sequence is CAGSPTVTTDVQYF. The sequenced DNA: TGTGCCGGCAGTCCCACAGTGACCACAGATGTGCAATATTTT.